This is a list of T cell receptor beta chains from one sample in a study of blood T cell repertoires in COVID-19. TCRdb keeps only in-frame clones here, not all; method: immunoSEQ multiplex PCR. This table holds around 360,000 clones, about 87% found once. Specimen: PBMCs or T cells enriched from blood (not recorded which). The receptors come from a man in his forties in a cohort exposed to, infected with or recovered from COVID-19 (not recorded which). Both conserved end residues are part of each CDR3. The D gene is left open where the match is weak. Some rows have no size entry. The others give once, few or many, or a class for an expanded clone.

-,many,TRBJ2-6,TRBV2,CASSEGGVRANVLTF,TGTGCCAGCAGTGAAGGGGGCGTTCGGGCCAACGTCCTGACTTTC
TRBD1,-,TRBJ1-5,TRBV6-6,CASSPRSGTGGRLGNQPQHF,TGTGCCAGCAGTCCGCGGTCCGGGACAGGGGGCCGGCTGGGCAATCAGCCCCAGCATTTT
-,-,TRBJ1-2,TRBV7-8,CASSLSARGLVRSFSYGYTF,TGTGCCAGCAGCCTGTCCGCCAGGGGTCTAGTTCGATCCTTTAGTTATGGCTACACCTTC
-,-,TRBJ2-2,TRBV9,CASGRTGLNTGELFF,TGTGCCAGCGGGAGGACAGGACTAAACACCGGGGAGCTGTTTTTT
-,-,TRBJ2-7,TRBV5-1,CASSPGFEQYF,TGCGCCAGCAGCCCCGGTTTCGAGCAGTACTTC
-,-,TRBJ2-1,TRBV5-5,CASSPRTGSEQFF,TGTGCCAGCAGCCCGCGAACAGGGAGTGAGCAGTTCTTC
-,-,TRBJ1-1,TRBV10-1,CASRQGGTTEAFF,TGCGCCAGTCGCCAAGGAGGGACCACTGAAGCTTTCTTT
TRBD1,-,TRBJ1-4,TRBV6-5,CASSYTTGGKLFF,TGTGCCAGCAGTTACACGACAGGGGGAAAACTGTTTTTT
TRBD1,-,TRBJ1-6,TRBV30,CAWRAPWGQGDSPLHF,TGTGCCTGGAGGGCGCCGTGGGGACAGGGGGATTCACCCCTCCACTTT
-,-,TRBJ1-5,TRBV2,CASSLEQPQHF,TGTGCCAGCAGTCTAGAACAGCCCCAGCATTTT
TRBD1,-,TRBJ1-5,TRBV6-5,CASSRGQVGNQPQHF,TGTGCCAGCAGCCGCGGACAGGTCGGTAATCAGCCCCAGCATTTT
-,-,TRBJ1-3,TRBV2,CASSVGSGSSGNTIYF,TGTGCCAGCAGTGTGGGCAGTGGGAGCTCTGGAAACACCATATATTTT
-,-,TRBJ2-7,TRBV7-2,CASSLGRTGNEQYF,TGTGCCAGCAGCCTAGGGAGGACAGGTAACGAGCAGTACTTC
-,-,TRBJ1-5,TRBV19,CASSRQVGNQPQHF,TGTGCCAGTAGTAGGCAGGTGGGCAATCAGCCCCAGCATTTT
-,-,TRBJ1-1,TRBV3-1/TRBV3-2,CASRQVNTEAFF,TGTGCCAGCAGACAGGTGAACACTGAAGCTTTCTTT
-,-,TRBJ2-7,TRBV10-3,CAIRDSRSYEQYF,TGTGCCATCAGGGACAGTCGCTCCTACGAGCAGTACTTC
-,-,TRBJ1-1,TRBV30,CAWSVMGGTEAFF,TGTGCCTGGAGTGTAATGGGGGGAACTGAAGCTTTCTTT
TRBD1,-,TRBJ1-1,TRBV28,CASSPPQGVGTEAFF,TGTGCCAGCAGTCCACCGCAGGGGGTAGGGACTGAAGCTTTCTTT
TRBD1,-,TRBJ1-1,TRBV5-1,CASSSGQGNTEAFF,TGCGCCAGCAGCTCGGGACAGGGGAACACTGAAGCTTTCTTT
TRBD1,few,TRBJ1-1,TRBV11-2,CASSLVWGQGTTEAFF,TGTGCCAGCAGCTTAGTATGGGGACAGGGGACCACTGAAGCTTTCTTT
TRBD2,once,TRBJ2-7,TRBV4-1,CASSQGLAGGISYEQYF,TGCGCCAGCAGCCAAGGACTAGCGGGAGGTATCTCCTACGAGCAGTACTTC
TRBD1,-,TRBJ1-6,TRBV28,CASSSGQGNSPLHF,TGTGCCAGCAGCTCGGGACAGGGGAATTCACCCCTCCACTTT
-,-,TRBJ2-6,TRBV6-5,CASSYGSSGANVLTF,TGTGCCAGCAGTTACGGGAGCTCTGGGGCCAACGTCCTGACTTTC
TRBD2,-,TRBJ2-5,TRBV19,CASSWLAGDQETQYF,TGTGCCAGTAGTTGGCTAGCGGGGGACCAAGAGACCCAGTACTTC
TRBD1,-,TRBJ2-7,TRBV4-2,CASSHQTGVGYEQYF,TGTGCCAGCAGCCACCAGACAGGGGTAGGTTACGAGCAGTACTTC
TRBD1,-,TRBJ1-2,TRBV5-4,CASSLGRGNYGYTF,TGTGCCAGCAGCTTGGGCAGGGGGAACTATGGCTACACCTTC
TRBD1,-,TRBJ1-2,TRBV5-1,CASSLGGGEVDGYTF,TGCGCCAGCAGCTTGGGAGGGGGCGAGGTTGACGGCTACACCTTC
-,-,TRBJ2-5,TRBV2,CASGGTVKETQYF,TGTGCCAGCGGGGGGACAGTCAAAGAGACCCAGTACTTC
TRBD2,-,TRBJ2-5,TRBV2,CASLRGGGRTQYF,TGTGCCAGCCTACGGGGGGGCGGGAGGACCCAGTACTTC
-,-,TRBJ2-5,TRBV11-3,CASSPDRGETQYF,TGTGCCAGCAGCCCCGACAGAGGAGAGACCCAGTACTTC
TRBD1,-,TRBJ1-4,TRBV5-4,CASSRQGATNEKLFF,TGTGCCAGCAGTCGACAGGGGGCAACTAATGAAAAACTGTTTTTT
-,-,TRBJ1-5,TRBV3-1/TRBV3-2,CASSSNRVSPQHF,TGTGCCAGCAGCTCAAACAGGGTGTCGCCCCAGCATTTT
-,once,TRBJ2-3,TRBV4-1,CASSQAIVGRQYF,TGCGCCAGCAGCCAAGCGATAGTAGGGAGGCAGTATTTT